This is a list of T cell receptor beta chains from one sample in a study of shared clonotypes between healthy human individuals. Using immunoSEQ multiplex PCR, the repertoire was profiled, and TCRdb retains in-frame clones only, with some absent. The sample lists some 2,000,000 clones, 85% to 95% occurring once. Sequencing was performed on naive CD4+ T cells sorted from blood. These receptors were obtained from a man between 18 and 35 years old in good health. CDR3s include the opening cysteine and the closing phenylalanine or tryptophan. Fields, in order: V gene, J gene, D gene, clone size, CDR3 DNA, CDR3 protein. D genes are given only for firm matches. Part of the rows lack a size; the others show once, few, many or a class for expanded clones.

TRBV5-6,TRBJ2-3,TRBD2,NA,TGTGCCAGCAGCTTGGGGATAGCGGGATCAGATACGCAGTATTTT,CASSLGIAGSDTQYF
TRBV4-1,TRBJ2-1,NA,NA,TGCGCCAGCAGCCATCCATTCTACAATGAGCAGTTCTTC,CASSHPFYNEQFF
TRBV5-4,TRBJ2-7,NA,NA,TGTGCCAGCCGAGAGGCAGGGCGCTACGAGCAGTACTTC,CASREAGRYEQYF
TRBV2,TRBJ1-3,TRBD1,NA,TGTGCCAGCAGCTCCGGGACAGGTACTCCCTCTGGAAACACCATATATTTT,CASSSGTGTPSGNTIYF
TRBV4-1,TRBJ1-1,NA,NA,TGCGCCAGCAGGTCCGGCGGGGCTGAAGCTTTCTTT,CASRSGGAEAFF
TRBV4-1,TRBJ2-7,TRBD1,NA,TGCGCCAGCAGCCACCCCGGGACAGGAGAAGAGCAGTACTTC,CASSHPGTGEEQYF
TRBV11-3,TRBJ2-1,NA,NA,TGTGCCAGCAGCGCGGGACTTAGAAACAATGAGCAGTTCTTC,CASSAGLRNNEQFF
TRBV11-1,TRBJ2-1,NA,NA,TGTGCCAGCAGCTTATCGGACAGTTCCTACAATGAGCAGTTCTTC,CASSLSDSSYNEQFF
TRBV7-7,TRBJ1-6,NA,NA,TGTGGAATAAGAAAAGGTTCGGGGCGAACCCATAATTCACCCCTCCACTTT,CGIRKGSGRTHNSPLHF
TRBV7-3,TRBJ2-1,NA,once,TGTGCCAGCAGCTTAACAGGGCAACTCTACAATGAGCAGTTCTTC,CASSLTGQLYNEQFF
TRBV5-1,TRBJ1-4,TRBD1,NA,TGCGCCAGCAGACTTACAGGGGCCTCTAATGAAAAACTGTTTTTT,CASRLTGASNEKLFF
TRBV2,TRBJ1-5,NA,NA,TGTGCCAGCAGTGAGAGGGGTCCTGCAAAAAATCAGCCCCAGCATTTT,CASSERGPAKNQPQHF
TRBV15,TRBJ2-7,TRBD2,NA,TGTGCCACCAGCAGAGATCTAGCGGCCTACGAGCAGTACTTC,CATSRDLAAYEQYF
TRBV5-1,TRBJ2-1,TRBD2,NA,TGCGCCAGCAGCACTAGCGGCAGCTCCTACAATGAGCAGTTCTTC,CASSTSGSSYNEQFF
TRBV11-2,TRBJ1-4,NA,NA,TGTGCCAGCAGCCTGGCAGGGAATAATAATGAAAAACTGTTTTTT,CASSLAGNNNEKLFF
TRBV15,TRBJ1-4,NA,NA,TGTGCCACCAGCAGAGATCGAGCAGCTAATGAAAAACTGTTTTTT,CATSRDRAANEKLFF
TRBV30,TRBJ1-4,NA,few,TGTGCCTGGAGAAGGGGAAATGAAAAACTGTTTTTT,CAWRRGNEKLFF
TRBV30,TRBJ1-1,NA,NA,TGTGCCTGGAGACAGGGCCTACTAGGTGGCACTGAAGCTTTCTTT,CAWRQGLLGGTEAFF
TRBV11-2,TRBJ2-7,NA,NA,TGTGCCAGCAGCTTAGGGCAAAAATCTGGGAACGAGCAGTACTTC,CASSLGQKSGNEQYF
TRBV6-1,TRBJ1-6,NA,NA,TGTGCCAGCAGTGAAGCGCTTTTGGGGACCCTCCACTTT,CASSEALLGTLHF
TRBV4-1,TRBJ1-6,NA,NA,TGCGCCAGCAGCCACGCTCGGCCCCTACTCGATAATTCACCCCTCCACTTT,CASSHARPLLDNSPLHF
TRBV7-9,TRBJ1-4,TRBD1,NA,TGTGCCAGCAGCCCGGGACAGGGAACGGAAAAACTGTTTTTT,CASSPGQGTEKLFF
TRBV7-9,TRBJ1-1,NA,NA,TGTGCCAGCAGCCTTATAACTGAAGCTTTCTTT,CASSLITEAFF
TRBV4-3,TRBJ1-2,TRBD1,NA,TGCGCCAGCAGCCAAGAGGGGACGGGACAGTCCTATGGCTACACCTTC,CASSQEGTGQSYGYTF
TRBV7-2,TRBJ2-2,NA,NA,TGTGCCAGCAGGTCACTAGGTTCCAGCGGGGAGCTGTTTTTT,CASRSLGSSGELFF
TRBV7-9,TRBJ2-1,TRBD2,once,TGTGCCAGCAGCCTCCGGGCGGGGGGCGGTTCCGAGGAGCAGTTCTTC,CASSLRAGGGSEEQFF
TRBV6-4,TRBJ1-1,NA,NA,TGTGCCAGCAGTCACAGACTGAACACTGAAGCTTTCTTT,CASSHRLNTEAFF
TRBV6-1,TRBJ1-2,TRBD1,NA,TGTGCCAGCAGTGAAGCGCTGGGACAGTCTCACAACTATGGCTACACCTTC,CASSEALGQSHNYGYTF
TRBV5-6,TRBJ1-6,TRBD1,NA,TGTGCCAGCAGCTGGGCAGTCGGGACAGAGTATAATTCACCCCTCCACTTT,CASSWAVGTEYNSPLHF
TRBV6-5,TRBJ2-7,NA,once,TGTGCCAGCAGTCGGATCATCGGGGCCGAGCAGTACTTC,CASSRIIGAEQYF
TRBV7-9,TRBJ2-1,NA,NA,TGTGCCAGCAGCTCCTGGGAGGAGCAGTTCTTC,CASSSWEEQFF
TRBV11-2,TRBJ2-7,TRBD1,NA,TGTGCCAGCAGCTTAAACCCGGGACAGGGCCCCTACGAGCAGTACTTC,CASSLNPGQGPYEQYF
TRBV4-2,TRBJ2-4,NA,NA,TGTGCCAGCAGCTCAGTTAGTAAAAACATTCAGTACTTC,CASSSVSKNIQYF
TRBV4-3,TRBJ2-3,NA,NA,TGCGCCAGCAGCCAAGATGGGGGTGGCGCAGATACGCAGTATTTT,CASSQDGGGADTQYF
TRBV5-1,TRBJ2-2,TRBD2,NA,TGCGCCAGCAGCTTGGCAAACTTAGCGGGAGGCAACACCGGGGAGCTGTTTTTT,CASSLANLAGGNTGELFF
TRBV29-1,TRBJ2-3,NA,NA,TGCAGCGTTGAACCAGATACTAGCACAGATACGCAGTATTTT,CSVEPDTSTDTQYF
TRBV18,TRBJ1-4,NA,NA,TGTGCCAGCTCACAAAGGAGGTCGGCTGAAAAACTGTTTTTT,CASSQRRSAEKLFF
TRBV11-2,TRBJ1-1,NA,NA,TGTGCCAGCAGCTCTCAGGGCGGAGGCACTGAAGCTTTCTTT,CASSSQGGGTEAFF
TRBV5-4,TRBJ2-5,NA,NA,TGTGCCAGCAGCTTGATCAGTTTGGAGACCCAGTACTTC,CASSLISLETQYF
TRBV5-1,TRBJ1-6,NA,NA,TGCGCCAGCAGCACGGGCGAAGGGGGGAATAATTCACCCCTCCACTTT,CASSTGEGGNNSPLHF
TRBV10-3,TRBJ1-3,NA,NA,TGTGCCATCAGCGCGATTCCCTCGGGGGGAAACACCATATATTTT,CAISAIPSGGNTIYF
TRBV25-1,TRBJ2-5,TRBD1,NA,TGTGCCAGCAGTGCACCCCCCGGGGCAGGGGGAGAGACCCAGTACTTC,CASSAPPGAGGETQYF
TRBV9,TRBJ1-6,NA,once,TGTGCCAGCAGCGTAGATCAGGCAGTAAATTCACCCCTCCACTTT,CASSVDQAVNSPLHF
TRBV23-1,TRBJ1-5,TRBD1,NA,TGCGCCAGCAGTCATCCGACAGGGAGGCAGCCCCAGCATTTT,CASSHPTGRQPQHF
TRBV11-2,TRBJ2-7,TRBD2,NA,TGTGCCAGCAGCTTGGGCGGGGGTTCCTACGAGCAGTACTTC,CASSLGGGSYEQYF
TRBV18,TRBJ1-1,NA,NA,TGTGCCAGCTCACCCTGGCTCTTGGACGACACTGAAGCTTTCTTT,CASSPWLLDDTEAFF
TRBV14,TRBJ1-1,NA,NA,TGTGCCAGCAGCCCCGACAGGACGAACACTGAAGCTTTCTTT,CASSPDRTNTEAFF
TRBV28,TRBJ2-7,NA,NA,TGTGCCAGCAGGAGCTCTTTTGGCAACTACTCCTACGAGCAGTACTTC,CASRSSFGNYSYEQYF
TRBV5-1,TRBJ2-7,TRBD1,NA,TGCGCCAGCAGCCCGGACGGGACAGCCTACGAGCAGTACTTC,CASSPDGTAYEQYF
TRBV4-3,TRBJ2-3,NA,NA,TGCGCCAGCAGCCAAGGGGGGGTTAGGACAGATACGCAGTATTTT,CASSQGGVRTDTQYF
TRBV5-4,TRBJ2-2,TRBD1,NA,TGTGCCAGCAGCCCCAGACAGGGAGGGGAGCTGTTTTTT,CASSPRQGGELFF
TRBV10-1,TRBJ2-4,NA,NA,TGCGCCAGCAGTGAGGGCAAAAACATTCAGTACTTC,CASSEGKNIQYF
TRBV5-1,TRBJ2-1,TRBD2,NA,TGCGCCAGCAGCGTTAGCGGGGGGGCCTTTAATGAGCAGTTCTTC,CASSVSGGAFNEQFF
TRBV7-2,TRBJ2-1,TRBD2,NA,TGTGCCAGCAGCGGATCCGGGACTAGCGGGCGAGGCTCCTACAATGAGCAGTTCTTC,CASSGSGTSGRGSYNEQFF